This T cell receptor (beta chain) comes out of a study of CD8 T cells in Susac syndrome. On the study more broadly: The sequenced Susac syndrome patients comprised six with active disease and roughly 8 in remission. Blood was drawn from Susac syndrome patients while they were therapy-naive, on corticosteroids, or on intravenous immunoglobulin alone.

Negative isolation yielded the CD8+ and CD4+ T cells, while FACS enriched the TEMRA cells. After extraction with the RNeasy kit, about 0.45 to 1 ug of the RNA was reverse transcribed using random hexamers. The CDR3 of TCR beta was amplified by immunoSEQ multiplex PCR across 54 Vbeta and 13 Jbeta. Using its own MiXCR run on the immunoSEQ multiplex PCR reads, TCRdb lists one record per CDR3 protein. This table holds 95,000 to 150,000 distinct CDR3 sequences, 96% found once. The sequence derives from a human donor with Susac syndrome. The sample was CD4+ T cells from PBMCs.

This CDR3 is CASSVGTSGSYEQYF. The CDR3 nucleotides read TGTGCCAGCAGCGTCGGGACTAGCGGCTCCTACGAGCAGTACTTC. The chain uses TRBV7-2 and TRBJ2-7; 11 bases map to TRBD2. The germline V gene encodes CDR1 SGHTA and CDR2 FQGNSA. The CDR3 is 15 residues long. Unmatched junction bases numbered 3, after V lost 5 bases and J lost 0 bases.